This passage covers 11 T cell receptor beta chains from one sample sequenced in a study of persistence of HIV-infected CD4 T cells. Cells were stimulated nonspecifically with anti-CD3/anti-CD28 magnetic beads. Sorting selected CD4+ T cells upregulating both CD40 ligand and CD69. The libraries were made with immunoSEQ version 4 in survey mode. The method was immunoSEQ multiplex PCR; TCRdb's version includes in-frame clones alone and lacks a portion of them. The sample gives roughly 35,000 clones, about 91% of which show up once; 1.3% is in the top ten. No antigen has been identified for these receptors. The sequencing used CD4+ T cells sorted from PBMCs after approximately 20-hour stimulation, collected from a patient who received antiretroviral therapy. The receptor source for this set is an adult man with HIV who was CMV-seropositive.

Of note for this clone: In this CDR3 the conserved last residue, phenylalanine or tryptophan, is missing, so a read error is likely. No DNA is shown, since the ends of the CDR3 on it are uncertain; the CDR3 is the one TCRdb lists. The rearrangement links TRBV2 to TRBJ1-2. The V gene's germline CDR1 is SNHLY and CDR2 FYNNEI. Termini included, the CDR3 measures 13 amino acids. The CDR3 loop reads CASSAHGKGPEEI.

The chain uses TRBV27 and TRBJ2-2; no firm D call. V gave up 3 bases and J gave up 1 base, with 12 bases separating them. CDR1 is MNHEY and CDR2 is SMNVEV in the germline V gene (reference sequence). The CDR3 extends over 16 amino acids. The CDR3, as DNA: TGTGCCAGCAGTTTGACGGCCAGGAGGAACACCGGGGAGCTGTTTTTT. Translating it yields CASSLTARRNTGELFF.

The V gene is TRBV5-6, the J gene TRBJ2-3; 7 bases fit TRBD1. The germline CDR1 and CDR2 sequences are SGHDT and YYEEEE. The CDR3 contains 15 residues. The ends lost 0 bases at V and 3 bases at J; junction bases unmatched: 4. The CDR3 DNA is TGTGCCAGCAGCTTGGGGACAGGTATAACAGATACGCAGTATTTT. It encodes CASSLGTGITDTQYF. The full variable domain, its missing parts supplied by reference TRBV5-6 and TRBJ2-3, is DAGVTQSPTHLIKTRGQQVTLRCSPKSGHDTVSWYQQALGQGPQFIFQYYEEEERQRGNFPDRFSGHQFPNYSSELNVNALLLGDSALYLCASSLGTGITDTQYFGPGTRLTVL.

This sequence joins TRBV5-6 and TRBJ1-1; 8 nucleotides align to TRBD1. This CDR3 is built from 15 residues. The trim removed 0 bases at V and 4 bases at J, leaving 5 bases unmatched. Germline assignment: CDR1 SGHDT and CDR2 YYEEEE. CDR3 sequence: CASSLGTGLGTEAFF. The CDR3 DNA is TGTGCCAGCAGCTTGGGGACAGGGCTGGGCACTGAAGCTTTCTTT.

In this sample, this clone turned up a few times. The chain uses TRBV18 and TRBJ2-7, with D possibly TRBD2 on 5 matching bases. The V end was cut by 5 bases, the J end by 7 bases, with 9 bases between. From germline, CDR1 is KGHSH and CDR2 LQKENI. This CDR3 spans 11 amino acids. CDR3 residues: CASSASGEQYF. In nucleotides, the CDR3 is TGTGCCAGCTCAGCGTCGGGGGAGCAGTACTTC.

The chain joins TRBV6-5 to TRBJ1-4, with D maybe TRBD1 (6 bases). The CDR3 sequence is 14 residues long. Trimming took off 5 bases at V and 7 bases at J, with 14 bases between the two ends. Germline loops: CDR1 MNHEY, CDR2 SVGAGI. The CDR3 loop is CASSNREGGEKLFF. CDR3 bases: TGTGCCAGCAGTAACAGGGAAGGAGGTGAAAAACTGTTTTTT.

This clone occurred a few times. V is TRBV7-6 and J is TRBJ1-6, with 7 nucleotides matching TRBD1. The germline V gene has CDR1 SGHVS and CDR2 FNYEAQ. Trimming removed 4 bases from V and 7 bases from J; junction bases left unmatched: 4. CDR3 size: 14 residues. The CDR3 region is CASSWGQPNSPLHF. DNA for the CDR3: TGTGCCAGCAGCTGGGGACAGCCGAATTCACCCCTCCACTTT.

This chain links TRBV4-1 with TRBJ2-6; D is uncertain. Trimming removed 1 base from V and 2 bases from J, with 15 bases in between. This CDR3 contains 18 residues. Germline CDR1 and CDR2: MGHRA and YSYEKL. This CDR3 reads CASSQARRQTPGANVLTF. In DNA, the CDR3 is TGCGCCAGCAGCCAAGCGCGACGTCAAACACCTGGGGCCAACGTCCTGACTTTC.

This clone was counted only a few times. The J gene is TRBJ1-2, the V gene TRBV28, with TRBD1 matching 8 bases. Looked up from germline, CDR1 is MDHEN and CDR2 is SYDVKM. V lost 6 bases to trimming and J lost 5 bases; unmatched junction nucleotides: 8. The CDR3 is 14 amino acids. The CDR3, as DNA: TGTGCCAGCAGGTTAGGACAGGGTTGGTATGGCTACACCTTC. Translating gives CASRLGQGWYGYTF.

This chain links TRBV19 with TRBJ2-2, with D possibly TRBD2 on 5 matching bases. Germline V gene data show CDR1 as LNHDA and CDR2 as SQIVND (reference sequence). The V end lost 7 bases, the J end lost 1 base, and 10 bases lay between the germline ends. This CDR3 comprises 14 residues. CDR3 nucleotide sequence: TGTGCCAGTACGGTAGGGAGGAACACCGGGGAGCTGTTTTTT. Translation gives CASTVGRNTGELFF.

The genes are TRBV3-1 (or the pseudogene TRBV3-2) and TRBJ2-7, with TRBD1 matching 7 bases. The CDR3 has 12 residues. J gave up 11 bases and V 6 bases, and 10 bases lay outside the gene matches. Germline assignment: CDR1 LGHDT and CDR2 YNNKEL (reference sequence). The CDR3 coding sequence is TGTGCCAGCAGGCTGTCACAGGGGACGGAGTACTTC. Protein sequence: CASRLSQGTEYF.